What follows are 13 T cell receptor beta chains derived from one specimen sequenced in a study of T cell responses to AZD1222 COVID-19 vaccine. The assay was immunoSEQ multiplex PCR, and TCRdb's table has in-frame clones only and misses some. The table includes fewer than 150,000 clones, 88% detected once. The sample in question was peripheral blood, obtained 28 days after the second AZD1222 dose. The source of these receptors is an adult who received the AZD1222 COVID-19 vaccine.

This clone has a single count. The chain combines TRBV19 with TRBJ1-2; D is perhaps TRBD1 (6 bases). V was trimmed by 4 bases and J by 3 bases, leaving 12 bases between them. The CDR3 is 14 residues long. From germline, CDR1 is LNHDA and CDR2 SQIVND (reference sequence). In DNA form, the CDR3 reads TGTGCCAGTAGTACAGGGGTTGGGCACTATGGCTACACCTTC. Translated: CASSTGVGHYGYTF.

V is TRBV15 and J is TRBJ1-4; a possible D gene is TRBD1 (6 bases). CDR3 length equals 14 residues. The V gene lost 4 bases and the J gene lost 7 bases, with 13 bases spanning the gap. Germline V CDR1 and CDR2: LNHNV, YYDKDF (reference sequence). The CDR3 DNA sequence: TGTGCCACCAGCATGTCAGGGGTTGGTGAAAAACTGTTTTTT. Translating it yields CATSMSGVGEKLFF.

The chain combines TRBV9 with TRBJ1-2; 7 bases are a match to TRBD1. The CDR3 runs to 17 residues. The germline CDR1 and CDR2 sequences are SGDLS and YYNGEE. Trimming removed 3 bases from V and 5 bases from J; junction bases left unmatched: 16. For the CDR3, the DNA is TGTGCCAGCAGCGAGGCCGCACGACAGGGAGGGGGATATGGCTACACCTTC. Encoded protein: CASSEAARQGGGYGYTF.

The chain recombines TRBV18 with TRBJ2-7; TRBD1 matches 8 bases. The J segment lost 0 bases and the V segment lost 5 bases, leaving 0 bases of the junction unmatched. This CDR3 contains 13 residues. CDR1 and CDR2 (germline): KGHSH, LQKENI. For the CDR3, the DNA is TGTGCCAGCTCAGGACAGGGCTCCTACGAGCAGTACTTC. Its protein is CASSGQGSYEQYF.

The CDR3 protein is CASSANLGGVNTEAFF. The CDR3, as DNA: TGCGCCAGCAGCGCAAACTTAGGGGGCGTGAACACTGAAGCTTTCTTT. The chain links TRBV5-1 to TRBJ1-1, with 7 bases matching TRBD1. This CDR3 comprises 16 residues. Germline V gene lookup returns CDR1 SGHRS and CDR2 YFSETQ. The J segment lost 0 bases and the V segment lost 4 bases, leaving 9 bases of the junction unmatched.

Comments on this clone: The same CDR3 arises from other DNA sequences in this sample as well. This chain joins TRBV28 and TRBJ2-7; D ambiguous. Germline CDR1 MDHEN, CDR2 SYDVKM. The V end lost 5 bases, the J end lost 4 bases, and 9 bases lay between the germline ends. The CDR3 totals 12 residues. CDR3 nucleotides: TGTGCCAGCAGTCCTGACACATACGAGCAGTACTTC. This translates into CASSPDTYEQYF.

This clone was found a few times. The gene calls are TRBV4-3 and TRBJ1-2; D is unresolved. Trimming took 1 base from V and 4 from J, leaving 7 bases between them. CDR3 length: 13 residues. Germline V gene data show CDR1 as LGHNA and CDR2 as YSLEER. The CDR3 reads CASSQGELYGYTF. CDR3 nucleotides: TGCGCCAGCAGCCAAGGCGAGCTCTATGGCTACACCTTC.

In nucleotides, the CDR3 is TGTGCCAGCAGCTTCTCTTTGAACACTGAAGCTTTCTTT. Its protein is CASSFSLNTEAFF. The V call is TRBV7-2, the J call TRBJ1-1, with D unresolved. Looked up from germline, CDR1 is SGHTA and CDR2 is FQGNSA. With 3 bases removed from V and 0 bases from J, the gap between germline ends came to 5 bases. CDR3 length equals 13 residues.

The gene calls are TRBV6-4 and TRBJ1-1, with D possibly matching TRBD1 (6 bases). There are 13 residues in the CDR3. Trimming took off 2 bases at V and 5 bases at J, with 9 bases between the two ends. From germline, CDR1 is MRHNA and CDR2 SNTAGT. The CDR3 protein is CASSDEGGTEAFF. In DNA, the CDR3 is TGTGCCAGCAGTGACGAAGGGGGAACTGAAGCTTTCTTT.

The V and J genes are TRBV4-2 and TRBJ1-4, with a weak D call TRBD1 (6 bases). This CDR3 contains 16 residues. V lost 4 bases to trimming and J lost 1 base, with 13 bases between them. From germline, CDR1 is LGHNA and CDR2 YNFKEQ. The CDR3 region has the DNA TGTGCCAGCAGCCTTGGGGGGGGCATAACTAATGAAAAACTGTTTTTT. Protein product: CASSLGGGITNEKLFF.

The chain carries TRBV7-9 and TRBJ2-7; D uncertain. CDR1 is SEHNR and CDR2 is FQNEAQ in the germline V gene (reference sequence). V lost 7 bases, J lost 2 bases, and 12 bases lay in between. The CDR3 has 13 residues. The chain's CDR3 is CASTPSSTYEQYF. The CDR3, as DNA: TGTGCCAGCACCCCATCCTCCACCTACGAGCAGTACTTC.

V and J are TRBV24-1 and TRBJ2-2; 8 positions match TRBD2. The germline V gene has CDR1 KGHDR and CDR2 SFDVKD. This CDR3 region has 13 residues. J lost 5 bases, V lost 8 bases, and 3 bases had no gene match. In nucleotides, the CDR3 is TGTGCCACCACCCGGGGGGGGACCGGGGAGCTGTTTTTT. Protein: CATTRGGTGELFF.

The chain uses TRBV6-5 and TRBJ1-1; 8 bases fit TRBD1. Germline CDR1 MNHEY, CDR2 SVGAGI. J gave up 7 bases and V 0 bases, and 7 bases lay outside the gene matches. This CDR3 is built from 15 residues. CDR3 bases: TGTGCCAGCAGTTACTCGACGGCCGGGACAGGTGAAGCTTTCTTT. Residues: CASSYSTAGTGEAFF.